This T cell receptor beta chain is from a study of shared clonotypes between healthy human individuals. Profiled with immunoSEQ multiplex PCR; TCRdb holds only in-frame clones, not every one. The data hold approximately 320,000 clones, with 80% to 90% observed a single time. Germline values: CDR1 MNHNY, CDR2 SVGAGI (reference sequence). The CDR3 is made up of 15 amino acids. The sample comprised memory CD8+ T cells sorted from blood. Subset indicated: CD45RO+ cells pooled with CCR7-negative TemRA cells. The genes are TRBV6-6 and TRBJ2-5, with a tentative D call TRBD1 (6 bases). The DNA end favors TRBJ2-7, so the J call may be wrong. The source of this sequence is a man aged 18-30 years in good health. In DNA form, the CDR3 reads TGTGCCAGCAGTTCTTATAACAGGGTAGACTACGAGCAGTACTTC. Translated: CASSSYNRVDYEQYF.